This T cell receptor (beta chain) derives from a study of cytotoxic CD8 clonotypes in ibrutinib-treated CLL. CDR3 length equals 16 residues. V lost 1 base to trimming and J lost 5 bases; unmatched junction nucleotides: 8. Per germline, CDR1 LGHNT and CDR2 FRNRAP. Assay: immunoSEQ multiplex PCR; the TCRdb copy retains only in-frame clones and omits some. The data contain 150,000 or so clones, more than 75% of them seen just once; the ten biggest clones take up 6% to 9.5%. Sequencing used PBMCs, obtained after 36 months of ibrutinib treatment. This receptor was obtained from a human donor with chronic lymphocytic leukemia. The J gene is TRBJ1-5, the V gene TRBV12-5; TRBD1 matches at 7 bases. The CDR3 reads CASGLAHRGLYQPQHF. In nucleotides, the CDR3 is TGTGCTAGTGGTTTGGCCCACAGGGGTTTGTATCAGCCCCAGCATTTT. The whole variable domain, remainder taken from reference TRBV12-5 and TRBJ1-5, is DARVTQTPRHKVTEMGQEVTMRCQPILGHNTVFWYRQTMMQGLELLAYFRNRAPLDDSGMPKDRFSAEMPDATLATLKIQPSEPRDSAVYFCASGLAHRGLYQPQHFGDGTRLSIL.